This entry concerns a single TCR beta chain. Antigen specificity is unknown. V was clipped by 3 bases and J by 0 bases, with 12 bases between them. The germline CDR1 and CDR2 sequences are ENHRY and SYGVKD. This CDR3 is 17 amino acids long. TCRdb reprocessed the RACE reads with MiXCR, giving one entry per CDR3 protein. This sample has approximately 370,000 distinct CDR3 sequences, with approximately 5% found just once. This entry is derived from a study of human T cells and chemical hapten exposure. Regarding time point: pre-sensitization, week 0. As for treatment: therapeutic diphenylcyclopropenone sensitization with weekly scalp DPC. Every patch test was put on after a blood sample was taken. Study conclusions and caveats: With regard to DPC sensitization, TCRs above 1 in 1000 frequency did not change.

The sequencing used whole blood, collected in connection with sensitization to the hapten diphenylcyclopropenone (DPC). The receptor comes from a young woman with alopecia areata. Some clones in this sample may be carry-over from other donors' samples. This chain links TRBV10-3 with TRBJ2-6; maybe TRBD2 (5 bases). Here the CDR3 DNA reads TGTGCCATCAGTGAATACAGAGGGAGCTCTGGGGCCAACGTCCTGACTTTC. Translation gives CAISEYRGSSGANVLTF.